This entry lists 27 T cell receptor beta chains sequenced from one sample in a study of blood T cell repertoires in COVID-19. Some clones are missing from TCRdb's copy, which holds only in-frame ones; the method was immunoSEQ multiplex PCR. The sample holds tens of thousands of clones, about 88% seen once. Sequencing was done on a sample of peripheral blood. Receptors were obtained from a woman older than 75 with active COVID-19.

The J gene is TRBJ1-1, the V gene TRBV5-5; D is undetermined. The CDR3 consists of 14 residues. V was pared by 0 bases and J by 4 bases, with 10 bases between. Germline CDR1 and CDR2: SGHKS and YYEKEE (reference sequence). CDR3 nucleotide sequence: TGTGCCAGCAGCTTGGTACCGGTTGGCACTGAAGCTTTCTTT. Its protein product is CASSLVPVGTEAFF.

The rearrangement joins TRBV6-2 or TRBV6-3 to TRBJ1-1; D is undetermined. V was trimmed by 6 bases and J by 6 bases, leaving 11 bases between them. The CDR3 runs to 12 residues. Germline assignment: CDR1 MNHEY and CDR2 SVGEGT. CDR3 residues: CASSNALSEAFF. As DNA, the CDR3 is TGTGCCAGCAGCAACGCCCTATCTGAAGCTTTCTTT.

The chain has TRBV28 and TRBJ2-3, with no clear D. V was shortened by 1 base and J by 4 bases, with 12 bases between the two germline ends. The germline CDR1 and CDR2 sequences are MDHEN and SYDVKM. CDR3 length: 15 residues. The CDR3 sequence is CASSLLGLGSDTQYF. The CDR3 nucleotides are TGTGCCAGCAGTTTATTAGGATTGGGCTCAGATACGCAGTATTTT.

The chain uses TRBV14 and TRBJ2-1; D might be TRBD1 (6 bases). The CDR3 extends over 16 amino acids. Germline-derived CDR1 and CDR2 are SGHDN and FVKESK. V was pared by 4 bases and J by 2 bases, with 15 bases between. The CDR3 bases are TGTGCCAGCAGCCCAGGGGACGAGTCGGCCTACAATGAGCAGTTCTTC. This gives the protein CASSPGDESAYNEQFF. Using reference TRBV14 and TRBJ2-1 for the parts outside the CDR3, the full variable domain is EAGVTQFPSHSVIEKGQTVTLRCDPISGHDNLYWYRRVMGKEIKFLLHFVKESKQDESGMPNNRFLAERTGGTYSTLKVQPAELEDSGVYFCASSPGDESAYNEQFFGPGTRLTVL.

The V and J genes are TRBV7-2 and TRBJ1-5; a weak D match, TRBD1 (6 bases). The CDR3 consists of 16 residues. Germline assignment: CDR1 SGHTA and CDR2 FQGNSA. Trimming stripped 6 bases from V and 5 bases from J, with 20 bases between. The CDR3 sequence is CASSFGGGRGYQPQHF. The CDR3 DNA reads as TGTGCCAGCAGTTTTGGGGGCGGCAGGGGCTATCAGCCCCAGCATTTT.

The V call is TRBV2, the J call TRBJ2-7, with D perhaps matching TRBD1 (5 bases). This CDR3 is 12 amino acids long. In germline, CDR1 is SNHLY, CDR2 FYNNEI. Trimming removed 2 bases from V and 4 bases from J, with 6 bases in between. The CDR3, as DNA: TGTGCCAGCAGTGAAAGGGGTTACGAGCAGTACTTC. Its protein is CASSERGYEQYF.

In DNA, the CDR3 is TGTGCCAGCAGACCTCAGGGAGGGGGCTCCTACAATGAGCAGTTCTTC. Protein sequence: CASRPQGGGSYNEQFF. J is TRBJ2-1 and V is TRBV7-9; D possibly corresponds to TRBD2 (7 bases). V was clipped by 6 bases and J by 0 bases, with 15 bases between them. The CDR3 is 16 residues long. CDR1 is SEHNR, CDR2 FQNEAQ, per germline (reference sequence).

This clone was observed once. V gene TRBV6-6 combines with J gene TRBJ1-3, with TRBD1 as a possible D gene (6 bases). Trimming took off 4 bases at V and 8 bases at J, with 12 bases between the two ends. The germline V gene encodes CDR1 MNHNY and CDR2 SVGAGI (reference sequence). The length of the CDR3 is 13 residues. The CDR3 DNA reads TGTGCCAGCAGTTTACGAGGGGGGGACACCATATATTTT. Its translation is CASSLRGGDTIYF.

The rearrangement joins TRBV15 to TRBJ1-4; D might be TRBD1 (6 bases). This CDR3 has 15 residues. V lost 3 bases, J lost 8 bases, and 16 bases lay in between. Germline V gene data show CDR1 as LNHNV and CDR2 as YYDKDF (reference sequence). CDR3 nucleotide sequence: TGTGCCACCAGCAGGCGAACAGGCCAGGGGGAAAAACTGTTTTTT. Translating gives CATSRRTGQGEKLFF. The full variable domain, rest sourced from reference TRBV15 and TRBJ1-4, is DAMVIQNPRYQVTQFGKPVTLSCSQTLNHNVMYWYQQKSSQAPKLLFHYYDKDFNNEADTPDNFQSRRPNTSFCFLDIRSPGLGDTAMYLCATSRRTGQGEKLFFGSGTQLSVL.

Comments on this clone: Other DNA sequences in this specimen translate into the identical CDR3. The chain carries TRBV7-3 and TRBJ2-1, with D possibly TRBD2 on 5 matching bases. Looked up from germline, CDR1 is SGHTA and CDR2 is FQGTGA. The CDR3 contains 15 residues. Between the trimmed V and J ends, which lost 5 bases and 0 bases, there was a span of 11 bases. The CDR3 protein is CASSPSGSSYNEQFF. CDR3 coding DNA: TGTGCCAGCAGCCCCTCGGGGAGCTCCTACAATGAGCAGTTCTTC.

The chain couples TRBV5-1 to TRBJ1-1, with D tentatively TRBD1 (6 bases). Germline CDR1 SGHRS, CDR2 YFSETQ. This CDR3 region has 14 residues. The V end was cut by 1 base, the J end by 5 bases, with 12 bases between. CDR3: CASSLLQGRTEAFF. As DNA, the CDR3 is TGCGCCAGCAGCTTGCTACAGGGCCGGACTGAAGCTTTCTTT.

The chain joins TRBV28 to TRBJ2-7; D is unresolved. V lost 5 bases and J 0 bases, leaving 2 bases between the germline ends. CDR1 is MDHEN and CDR2 is SYDVKM in the germline V gene. The CDR3 is 11 residues long. The CDR3 DNA sequence: TGTGCCAGCAGTCACTCCTACGAGCAGTACTTC. It is translated as CASSHSYEQYF.

The chain links TRBV29-1 to TRBJ2-2; 8 bases are a match to TRBD2. The CDR3 is made up of 15 amino acids. V trimming: 7 bases; J trimming: 4 bases; junction bases outside the gene matches: 11. Germline CDR1 reads SQVTM; CDR2 reads ANQGSEA. For the CDR3, the DNA is TGCAGCGCCCGAGTGGCGGGAGGAAGCACCGGGGAGCTGTTTTTT. It specifies CSARVAGGSTGELFF.

The chain is built from TRBV5-4 and TRBJ2-2, with a possible D match to TRBD1 (6 bases). The V end lost 0 bases, the J end lost 0 bases, and 12 bases lay between the germline ends. Germline lookup yields CDR1 SGHNT and CDR2 YYREEE (reference sequence). The CDR3 is made up of 17 amino acids. The CDR3 spells CASSLGVGASNTGELFF. Here the CDR3 DNA reads TGTGCCAGCAGCTTGGGGGTGGGGGCCTCGAACACCGGGGAGCTGTTTTTT.

V gene TRBV7-2 combines with J gene TRBJ2-5, with 8 bases aligning to TRBD2. The CDR3 has 16 residues. The V and J ends lost 4 bases and 4 bases, in that order; junction bases with no gene match: 11. Germline lookup yields CDR1 SGHTA and CDR2 FQGNSA. Here the CDR3 DNA reads TGTGCCAGCAGCTCCCGGGGGGTAGCGGGACGAGAGACCCAGTACTTC. This translates into CASSSRGVAGRETQYF.

V and J are TRBV27 and TRBJ2-1, with 7 bases identical to TRBD1. Losses at the gene ends were 6 bases for V and 4 bases for J; bases not matched to a gene: 0. This CDR3 has 12 residues. CDR1 is MNHEY, CDR2 SMNVEV, per germline (reference sequence). CDR3 sequence: CASRTGYNEQFF. Written as DNA, the CDR3 is TGTGCCAGCAGGACAGGGTACAATGAGCAGTTCTTC.

This clone appeared a few times. The DNA for the CDR3 is TGTGCCAGCAGTGACCGTGCTAGCGGGTGGGTAGGAAATGAGCAGTTCTTC. Protein sequence: CASSDRASGWVGNEQFF. The V and J genes are TRBV2 and TRBJ2-1; 8 nucleotides line up with TRBD2. This CDR3 spans 17 amino acids. Trimming removed 3 bases from V and 7 bases from J; junction bases left unmatched: 14. Germline loops: CDR1 SNHLY, CDR2 FYNNEI.

The rearrangement links TRBV30 to TRBJ2-2, with TRBD2 matching over 7 bases. The CDR3 runs to 14 residues. Germline CDR1 and CDR2: GTSNPN and SVGIG (reference sequence). J gave up 5 bases and V 8 bases, and 11 bases lay outside the gene matches. DNA for the CDR3: TGTGCCGCCTCCCCCGGGACTAAGACCGGGGAGCTGTTTTTT. It encodes CAASPGTKTGELFF.

The chain employs TRBV9 and TRBJ2-1; TRBD1 is a possible D gene (5 bases). The CDR3 totals 13 residues. Germline V CDR1 and CDR2: SGDLS, YYNGEE. V was clipped by 0 bases and J by 6 bases, with 7 bases between them. CDR3: CASSVARANEQFF. CDR3 nucleotides: TGTGCCAGCAGCGTAGCCAGGGCCAATGAGCAGTTCTTC.

V usage is TRBV2 and J usage is TRBJ2-2, with TRBD2 identical over 7 bases. This CDR3 comprises 14 residues. Losses at the gene ends were 4 bases for V and 2 bases for J; bases not matched to a gene: 1. The V gene's germline CDR1 is SNHLY and CDR2 FYNNEI. The CDR3 DNA sequence: TGTGCCAGCAGTGGCGGGAGAAACACCGGGGAGCTGTTTTTT. It encodes CASSGGRNTGELFF.

The chain recombines TRBV9 with TRBJ2-1; unclear D gene. This CDR3 comprises 16 residues. V lost 0 bases and J 2 bases, leaving 12 bases between the germline ends. Looked up from germline, CDR1 is SGDLS and CDR2 is YYNGEE. The CDR3 DNA reads as TGTGCCAGCAGCGTAGCCCCCGAGCTTCCCTACAATGAGCAGTTCTTC. Its protein is CASSVAPELPYNEQFF. The full variable domain, its missing parts supplied by reference TRBV9 and TRBJ2-1, is DSGVTQTPKHLITATGQRVTLRCSPRSGDLSVYWYQQSLDQGLQFLIQYYNGEERAKGNILERFSAQQFPDLHSELNLSSLELGDSALYFCASSVAPELPYNEQFFGPGTRLTVL.

This clone showed up just once. V and J are TRBV14 and TRBJ2-1, with 12 bases aligning to TRBD2. Germline loops: CDR1 SGHDN, CDR2 FVKESK. With V trimmed by 1 base and J by 8 bases, 12 bases remained unmatched. CDR3 length: 18 amino acids. CDR3 nucleotides: TGTGCCAGCAGCCAAGTGTTGAGGACTAGCGGGATTTTCCATGAGCAGTTCTTC. Its translation is CASSQVLRTSGIFHEQFF.

This clone appeared a single time. V usage is TRBV3-1 (or the pseudogene TRBV3-2) and J usage is TRBJ2-3; TRBD2 is a possible D gene (5 bases). The germline V gene has CDR1 LGHDT and CDR2 YNNKEL (reference sequence). V lost 4 bases to trimming and J lost 6 bases, with 20 bases between them. CDR3 length: 16 residues. The CDR3 reads CASSPWTESRPDTQYF. The CDR3 DNA follows: TGTGCCAGCAGCCCCTGGACTGAAAGTCGGCCGGATACGCAGTATTTT.

V gene TRBV6-6 combines with J gene TRBJ2-1, with 11 bases fitting TRBD2. Germline V CDR1 and CDR2: MNHNY, SVGAGI (reference sequence). The CDR3 extends over 16 amino acids. V lost 2 bases, J lost 6 bases, and 6 bases stayed unmatched. The CDR3: CASSYGSGRAINEQFF. The CDR3, as DNA: TGTGCCAGCAGTTACGGTAGCGGGAGGGCCATCAATGAGCAGTTCTTC.

The CDR3 loop reads CASRGGTAYSNQPQHF. CDR3 DNA sequence: TGTGCCAGCAGAGGCGGGACAGCCTATAGCAATCAGCCCCAGCATTTT. V usage is TRBV28 and J usage is TRBJ1-5; TRBD1 matches at 7 bases. The CDR3 contains 16 residues. Trimming at V came to 6 bases and at J to 0 bases, leaving 8 bases not matched to a gene. Germline V gene data show CDR1 as MDHEN and CDR2 as SYDVKM.

The rearrangement links TRBV19 to TRBJ2-2, with TRBD2 matching 14 bases. In germline, CDR1 is LNHDA, CDR2 SQIVND (reference sequence). The CDR3 is 14 amino acids. V shed 10 bases, J shed 6 bases, and the junction held 4 bases outside the gene matches. The DNA for the CDR3 is TGTGCCACCGCGGGACTAGCGGGAGCCGGGGAGCTGTTTTTT. The encoded protein is CATAGLAGAGELFF.

CDR3 sequence (DNA): TGTGCCAGCTCACCCCAAACTTCCCAGGATGGCTACACCTTC. This gives the protein CASSPQTSQDGYTF. This rearrangement joins TRBV18 to TRBJ1-2, with no clear D. V was clipped by 3 bases and J by 6 bases, with 14 bases between them. The CDR3 totals 14 residues. From germline, CDR1 is KGHSH and CDR2 LQKENI.